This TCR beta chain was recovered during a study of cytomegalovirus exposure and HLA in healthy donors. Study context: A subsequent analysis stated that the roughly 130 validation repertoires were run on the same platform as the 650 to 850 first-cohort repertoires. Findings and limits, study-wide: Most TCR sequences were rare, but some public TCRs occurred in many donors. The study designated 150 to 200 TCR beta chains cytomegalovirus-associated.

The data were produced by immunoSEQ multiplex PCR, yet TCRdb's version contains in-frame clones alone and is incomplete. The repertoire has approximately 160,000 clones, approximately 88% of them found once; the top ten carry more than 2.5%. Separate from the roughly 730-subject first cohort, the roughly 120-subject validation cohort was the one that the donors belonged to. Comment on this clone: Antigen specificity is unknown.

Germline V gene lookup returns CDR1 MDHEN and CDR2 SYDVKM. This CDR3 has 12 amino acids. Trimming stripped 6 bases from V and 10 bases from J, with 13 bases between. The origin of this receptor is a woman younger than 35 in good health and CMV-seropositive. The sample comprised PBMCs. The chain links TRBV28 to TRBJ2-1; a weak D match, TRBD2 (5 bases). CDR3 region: CASSTAGREQFF. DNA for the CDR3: TGTGCCAGCAGCACCGCGGGCCGGGAGCAGTTCTTC.